This entry lists 18 T cell receptor beta chains sequenced from one sample in a study of memory CD4+ T cells and cytomegalovirus serostatus. Single viable CD3+CD4+CD8-CD45RO+ cells were sorted as the memory CD4+ T cells. Sequenced by immunoSEQ multiplex PCR; TCRdb stores in-frame clones only, minus some. The table has about 62,000 clones, about three quarters seen once. Sequenced material: memory CD4+ T cells from blood. All receptors come from an adult in good health and CMV-seropositive.

This rearrangement joins TRBV5-4 to TRBJ1-3, with TRBD1 as a possible D gene (6 bases). The CDR3 runs to 15 residues. The ends were cut back, 4 bases at V and 2 bases at J, with 13 bases in the middle. Germline V lookup: CDR1 SGHNT, CDR2 YYREEE (reference sequence). The CDR3 spells CASSPGGRTGNTIYF. CDR3 in DNA: TGTGCCAGCAGCCCTGGGGGCAGAACTGGAAACACCATATATTTT.

V gene TRBV29-1 combines with J gene TRBJ1-1; tentative D call: TRBD1 (5 bases). The V gene's germline CDR1 is SQVTM and CDR2 ANQGSEA. V lost 6 bases and J 1 base, leaving 12 bases between the germline ends. The CDR3 sequence is 13 residues long. CDR3 coding DNA: TGCAGCGTATCACAGGCTCCGAACACTGAAGCTTTCTTT. Translation gives CSVSQAPNTEAFF.

This rearrangement joins TRBV5-4 to TRBJ1-1; D uncertain. The germline V and J ends were trimmed by 0 bases and 10 bases, with 13 bases remaining between them. The CDR3 totals 13 residues. Germline V gene sequence: CDR1 SGHNT, CDR2 YYREEE (reference sequence). The CDR3 nucleotides read TGTGCCAGCAGCTTGGCCATTAATGAGGGAGCTTTCTTT. It translates to CASSLAINEGAFF.

V is TRBV7-3 and J is TRBJ2-3; D remains unclear. This CDR3 is built from 16 residues. CDR1 is SGHTA and CDR2 is FQGTGA in the germline V gene. V dropped 2 bases and J dropped 2 bases, with 14 bases sitting between them. In DNA, the CDR3 is TGTGCCAGCAGCTTAGGTCATAGGGATGCCACAGATACGCAGTATTTT. Residues: CASSLGHRDATDTQYF.

This clone was observed a few times. The V call is TRBV7-8, the J call TRBJ1-2; D uncertain. In germline, CDR1 is SGHVS, CDR2 FQNEAQ. This CDR3 region has 13 residues. The V end lost 1 base, the J end lost 3 bases, and 6 bases lay between the germline ends. Here the CDR3 reads CASSLGSDYGYTF. The CDR3 coding sequence is TGTGCCAGCAGCTTAGGATCGGACTATGGCTACACCTTC.

The V gene is TRBV4-2, the J gene TRBJ2-5; 10 positions agree with TRBD2. Germline loops: CDR1 LGHNA, CDR2 YNFKEQ. CDR3 length: 15 amino acids. The J segment lost 2 bases and the V segment lost 4 bases, leaving 4 bases of the junction unmatched. The DNA of the CDR3 is TGTGCCAGCAGCCGAGAGCGGGGGGGACAAGAGACCCAGTACTTC. It translates to CASSRERGGQETQYF.

The chain joins TRBV19 to TRBJ2-5, with D hard to call. Per germline, CDR1 LNHDA and CDR2 SQIVND (reference sequence). Trimming took off 8 bases at V and 5 bases at J, with 18 bases between the two ends. The CDR3 is made up of 14 amino acids. CDR3 protein: CASSRQVNSETQYF. CDR3 in DNA: TGTGCCAGTTCCAGGCAGGTGAATTCCGAGACCCAGTACTTC.

This sequence joins TRBV7-6 and TRBJ2-7, with D hard to call. Germline-derived CDR1 and CDR2 are SGHVS and FNYEAQ. The CDR3 length is 13 residues. V was clipped by 5 bases and J by 0 bases, with 8 bases between them. CDR3 in DNA: TGTGCCAGCAGCCAACCGGGCTCCTACGAGCAGTACTTC. This encodes CASSQPGSYEQYF. Filled out from reference TRBV7-6 and TRBJ2-7, the complete variable domain reads GAGVSQSPRYKVTKRGQDVALRCDPISGHVSLYWYRQALGQGPEFLTYFNYEAQQDKSGLPNDRFSAERPEGSISTLTIQRTEQRDSAMYRCASSQPGSYEQYFGPGTRLTVT.

A single count supports this clone. This chain joins TRBV5-6 and TRBJ1-1; 7 bases are a match to TRBD1. CDR1 is SGHDT and CDR2 is YYEEEE in the germline V gene. V lost 5 bases and J lost 6; bases outside the gene matches: 13. The CDR3 runs 15 residues. CDR3 region: CASRRRQGGSSEAFF. The CDR3 DNA is TGTGCCAGCAGGCGGAGACAGGGAGGTTCGTCTGAAGCTTTCTTT.

The chain carries TRBV27 and TRBJ2-5; 8 bases line up with TRBD2. The germline gives CDR1 MNHEY, CDR2 SMNVEV (reference sequence). V gave up 6 bases and J gave up 5 bases; unmatched junction bases: 8. The CDR3 contains 14 residues. DNA for the CDR3: TGTGCCAGCAGGTCAGCGGGAGCCACGGAGACCCAGTACTTC. Translating it yields CASRSAGATETQYF.

This clone was seen only once. The rearrangement uses TRBV7-9 and TRBJ1-5; D call uncertain. The CDR3 has 13 amino acids. V shed 3 bases and J shed 3 bases, with 6 bases lying between them. Germline CDR1 reads SEHNR; CDR2 reads FQNEAQ (reference sequence). CDR3 in DNA: TGTGCCAGCAGCTTGGCGCTCAATCAGCCCCAGCATTTT. Translation gives CASSLALNQPQHF.

The rearrangement uses TRBV6-1 and TRBJ2-7; D gene uncertain. CDR1 and CDR2 from the germline V gene are MNHNS and SASEGT. The CDR3 has 14 amino acids. V lost 1 base to trimming and J lost 2 bases, with 9 bases between them. This CDR3 is CASSEEPRTYEQYF. The DNA for the CDR3 is TGTGCCAGCAGTGAAGAACCCCGTACCTACGAGCAGTACTTC.

The CDR3 spells CASRVDKNTGELFF. DNA of the CDR3: TGTGCCAGCAGGGTTGACAAGAACACCGGGGAGCTGTTTTTT. This chain connects TRBV2 to TRBJ2-2; D is unresolved. V lost 6 bases to trimming and J lost 1 base, with 9 bases between them. The CDR3 consists of 14 residues. The germline V gene has CDR1 SNHLY and CDR2 FYNNEI.

The CDR3: CASSVIQGWGVGGNQPQHF. In DNA form, the CDR3 reads TGTGCCAGCAGTGTGATCCAGGGGTGGGGGGTAGGTGGCAATCAGCCCCAGCATTTT. The J gene is TRBJ1-5, the V gene TRBV2; tentative D call: TRBD1 (6 bases). This CDR3 has 19 amino acids. The ends were cut back, 4 bases at V and 2 bases at J, with 24 bases in the middle. CDR1 and CDR2 (germline): SNHLY, FYNNEI.

The chain joins TRBV4-1 to TRBJ2-1; TRBD2 matches at 8 bases. The germline V gene encodes CDR1 MGHRA and CDR2 YSYEKL. With 4 bases clipped from V and 6 bases from J, the junction kept 17 bases outside the gene matches. The CDR3 totals 18 residues. DNA of the CDR3: TGCGCCAGCAGCCCCAAAGGTGGACTAGCTGGGGGGGGCAATGAGCAGTTCTTC. The encoded protein is CASSPKGGLAGGGNEQFF.

The rearrangement joins TRBV7-2 to TRBJ2-1; 11 positions match TRBD2. Per germline, CDR1 SGHTA and CDR2 FQGNSA. CDR3 length: 16 residues. V trimming: 0 bases; J trimming: 9 bases; junction bases outside the gene matches: 7. CDR3 nucleotides: TGTGCCAGCAGCTTAGCAGCCCTAGCGGGAGGTTTTGAGCAGTTCTTC. Protein sequence: CASSLAALAGGFEQFF.

This clone was seen only once. The chain couples TRBV7-8 to TRBJ1-5; tentative D call: TRBD1 (5 bases). This CDR3 spans 14 amino acids. V gave up 1 base and J gave up 6 bases, with 10 bases separating them. Germline CDR1 SGHVS, CDR2 FQNEAQ. This CDR3 is CASSLGDGGQPQHF. The CDR3 nucleotides are TGTGCCAGCAGCTTAGGGGACGGAGGTCAGCCCCAGCATTTT.

V usage is TRBV28 and J usage is TRBJ1-5; D gene uncertain. Trimming stripped 3 bases from V and 1 base from J, with 13 bases between. Germline-derived CDR1 and CDR2 are MDHEN and SYDVKM. This CDR3 has 16 amino acids. CDR3 loop: CASSFWRAGSNQPQHF. CDR3 coding DNA: TGTGCCAGCAGTTTCTGGAGGGCCGGAAGCAATCAGCCCCAGCATTTT. Full variable domain (outside the CDR3, taken from reference TRBV28 and TRBJ1-5): DVKVTQSSRYLVKRTGEKVFLECVQDMDHENMFWYRQDPGLGLRLIYFSYDVKMKEKGDIPEGYSVSREKKERFSLILESASTNQTSMYLCASSFWRAGSNQPQHFGDGTRLSIL.